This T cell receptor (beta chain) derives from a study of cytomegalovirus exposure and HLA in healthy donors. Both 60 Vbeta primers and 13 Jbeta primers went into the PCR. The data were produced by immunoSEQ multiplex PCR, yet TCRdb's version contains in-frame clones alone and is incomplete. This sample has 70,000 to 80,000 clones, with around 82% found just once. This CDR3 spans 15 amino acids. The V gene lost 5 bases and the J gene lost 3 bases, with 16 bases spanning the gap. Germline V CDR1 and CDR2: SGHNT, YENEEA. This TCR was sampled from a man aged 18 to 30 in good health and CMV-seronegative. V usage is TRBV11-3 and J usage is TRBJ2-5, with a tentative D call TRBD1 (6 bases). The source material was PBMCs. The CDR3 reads CASSRSQGPKETQYF. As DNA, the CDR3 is TGTGCCAGCAGCCGCTCGCAGGGGCCGAAAGAGACCCAGTACTTC.